This T cell receptor beta chain was recorded in a study of regulatory T cells in long-lasting Graves disease (dated by TCRdb to the early 2020s). About the full investigation: Persistent Graves' disease meant more than 5 years of antithyroid drug treatment with TSH receptor autoantibodies that stayed positive. The study was registered as a clinical trial and conducted in China. This study used TCR sequencing and RNA sequencing of peripheral blood to compare persistent Graves' disease patients against newly diagnosed Graves' disease patients. A total of around 35 samples were covered by TCR sequencing, comprising approximately 13 persistent and 20 newly diagnosed Graves' disease patients. In the clinical cohort, patients with persistent Graves' disease had used antithyroid drugs for an average of around ten years. Broad study findings and their caveats: Compared with newly diagnosed patients, patients with persistent Graves' disease had lower TCR Shannon entropy and fewer highly expanded clones, which suggests clonal expansion. Persistent patients shared more public clonotypes among themselves (under 3,000) than newly diagnosed patients did (nearly 1,000). As a limitation, the authors acknowledged that the small sample size may reduce accuracy. Because the primary lesion, thyroid tissue, could not be accessed, the study looked at peripheral blood alone. Sequencing and analysis were limited to the TCR beta chain.

Library preparation was by multiplex PCR. TCRdb records Illumina HiSeq 4000 as the sequencer. TCR beta libraries were built with iRepertoire HTBI primers and Arm-PCR amplification of CDR3 regions. Gel purification was performed on PCR products prior to sequencing. As for how the authors treated the data: Gene usage analysis of CDR3 amino acid clonotypes used the roughly 60 TRBV and 14 to 15 TRBJ segments found across samples. Filtered high-quality paired reads were merged into contigs using COPE and FqMerger. BLAST was used to align contigs to IMGT TRBV, TRBD and TRBJ reference genes, and CDR3 was defined according to IMGT. Clonotypes above 0.1% frequency were classified as highly expanded clones. Shannon entropy was used to measure repertoire diversity, and the Gini coefficient was used to measure V-J evenness. A clonotype found in more than one individual was treated as public. TCRdb took the public reads, trimmed them with fastp at Q25, ran MiXCR for clone calling and kept in-frame beta chains. Rows with a matching CDR3 protein are joined into one entry that keeps the most common DNA and genes. These V and J calls derive from TCRdb rather than the authors' analysis. Within this sample are a few hundred thousand distinct CDR3 sequences, with 20% to 30% of them counted one time only. About 26% of the sample belongs to the ten largest clones.

The time point label corresponds to: persistent/refractory GD, antithyroid drugs over 5 years with positive TRAb. For both TCR sequencing and RNA sequencing, RNA was extracted from PBMCs in TRIzol. The diagnosis of Graves' disease was made according to American Thyroid Association guidelines. Patients for the study were recruited at an endocrinology department in Xi'an, China. From each patient, 7.5 to 9.5 milliliters of peripheral blood was collected into an EDTA anticoagulant tube. Ficoll Paque Plus density gradient separation was used to isolate PBMCs, and no further T cell sorting was performed. An Agilent 2100 Bioanalyzer and agarose gel were used to check RNA quality, while a NanoDrop 2000 measured RNA concentration. About this clonotype: This clone's antigen is unknown. Nothing much larger sits one base from this clone, and base qualities are not available.

This receptor was identified in a female donor with Graves disease. The sample in question was peripheral blood mononuclear cells (PBMCs), obtained when the disease was refractory, from a patient treated with antithyroid drugs.

The DNA sequence reads TGCAGTGCTCAAGATCCGGGACTGGAGACCTACGAGCAGTACTTC. This encodes CSAQDPGLETYEQYF. The chain is made from TRBV20-1 and TRBJ2-7; TRBD2 could be the D gene, as 6 bases match. V and J lose 5 bases and 2 bases, and a span of 19 bases separates them. The cysteine opens and the phenylalanine closes a CDR3 of 15 amino acids. Just the 45-base CDR3 DNA is kept, in frame starting at base 1. Reading the germline V gene (reference sequence) gives CDR1 DFQATT and CDR2 SNEGSKA.